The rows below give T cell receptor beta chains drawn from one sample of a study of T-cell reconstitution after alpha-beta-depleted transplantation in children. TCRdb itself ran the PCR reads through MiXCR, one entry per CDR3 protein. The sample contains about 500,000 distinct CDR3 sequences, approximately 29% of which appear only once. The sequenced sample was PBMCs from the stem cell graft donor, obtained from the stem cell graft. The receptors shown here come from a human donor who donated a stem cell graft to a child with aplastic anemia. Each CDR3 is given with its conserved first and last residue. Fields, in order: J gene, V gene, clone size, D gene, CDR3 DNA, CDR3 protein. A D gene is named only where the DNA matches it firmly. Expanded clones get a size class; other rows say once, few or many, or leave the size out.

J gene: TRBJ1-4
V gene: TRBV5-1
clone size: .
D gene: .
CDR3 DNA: TGCGCCAGCAGTTCCCCCGAGGGATCAAAAAAACTGTTTTTT
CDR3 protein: CASSSPEGSKKLFF

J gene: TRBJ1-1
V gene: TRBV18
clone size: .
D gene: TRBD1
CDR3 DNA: TGTGCCAGCTCACTCGTCGGGACAGGGGGCGTTGGCGGTTTGGGGAACACTGAAGCTTTCTTT
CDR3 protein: CASSLVGTGGVGGLGNTEAFF

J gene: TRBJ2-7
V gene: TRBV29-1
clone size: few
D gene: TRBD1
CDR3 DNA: TGCAGCGTTGAGACGAGACAGGGTGGCCCCTACGAGCAGTACTTC
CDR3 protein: CSVETRQGGPYEQYF

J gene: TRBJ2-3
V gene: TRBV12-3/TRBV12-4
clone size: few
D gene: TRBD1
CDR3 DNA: TGTGCCAGCAAGCCCGCTGGGACAGACACAGATACGCAGTATTTT
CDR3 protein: CASKPAGTDTDTQYF

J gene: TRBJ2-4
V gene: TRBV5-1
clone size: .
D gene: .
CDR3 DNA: TGCGCCAGCAGCTTGGCCGGAGGGAACATTCAGTACTTC
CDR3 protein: CASSLAGGNIQYF

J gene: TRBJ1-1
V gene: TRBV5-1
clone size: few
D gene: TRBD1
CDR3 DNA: TGCGCCAGCAGCGGGACAGCGGGGGGCACTGAAGCTTTCTTT
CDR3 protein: CASSGTAGGTEAFF

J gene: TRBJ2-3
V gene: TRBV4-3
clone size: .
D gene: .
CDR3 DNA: TGCGCCAGCAGCCAAGGGACTGCGAGCTGGGGAGATACGCAGTATTTT
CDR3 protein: CASSQGTASWGDTQYF

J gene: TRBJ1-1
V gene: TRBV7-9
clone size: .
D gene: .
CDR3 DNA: TGTGCCAGCAGCTACAGGGAGACAACTGAAGCTTTCTTT
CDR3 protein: CASSYRETTEAFF

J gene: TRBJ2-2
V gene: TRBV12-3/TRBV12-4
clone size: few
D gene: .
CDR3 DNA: TGTGCCAGCAGTGGTTTCGGGGAGCTGTTTTTT
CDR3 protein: CASSGFGELFF

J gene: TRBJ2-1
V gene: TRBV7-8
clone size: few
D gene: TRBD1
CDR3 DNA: TGTGCCAGCAGCCCCAGGACAGGGGGTTCCCGCGGTGAGCAGTTCTTC
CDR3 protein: CASSPRTGGSRGEQFF

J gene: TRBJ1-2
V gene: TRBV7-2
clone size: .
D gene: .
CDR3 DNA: TGTGCCAGCGCTCCCCGCACCCCTGGAGGAGAAGGCTACACCTTC
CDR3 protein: CASAPRTPGGEGYTF

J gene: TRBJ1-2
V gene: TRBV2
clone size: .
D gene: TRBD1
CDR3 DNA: TGTGCCAGCATCCCGGGACAGGCCTATGGCTACACCTTC
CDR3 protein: CASIPGQAYGYTF

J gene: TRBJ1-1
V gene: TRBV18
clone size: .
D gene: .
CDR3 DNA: TGTGCCAGCTCTCGGACAGCACCAAACACTGAAGCTTTCTTT
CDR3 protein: CASSRTAPNTEAFF

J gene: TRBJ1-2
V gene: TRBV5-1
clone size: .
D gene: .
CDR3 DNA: TGCGCCAGCAGCTTGACCGGAGAAATCCATGGCTACACCTTC
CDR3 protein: CASSLTGEIHGYTF

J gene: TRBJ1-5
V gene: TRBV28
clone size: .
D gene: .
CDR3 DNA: TGTGCCAGCAGGCGACAGGCGAATCAGCCCCAGCATTTT
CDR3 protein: CASRRQANQPQHF

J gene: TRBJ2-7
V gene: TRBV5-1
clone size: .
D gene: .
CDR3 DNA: TGCGCCAGCAGCTTGACGGTGGCCGACGAGCAGTACTTC
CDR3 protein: CASSLTVADEQYF

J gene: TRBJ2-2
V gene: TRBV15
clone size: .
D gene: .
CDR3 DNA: TGTGCCACCAGCAGAGAAGGCGTTACCAACACCGGGGAGCTGTTTTTT
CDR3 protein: CATSREGVTNTGELFF

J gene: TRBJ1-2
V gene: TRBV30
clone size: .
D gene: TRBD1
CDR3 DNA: TGTGCCTGGAGCCCAGCCCCGGGACAGGGGGTGCGGACCTTC
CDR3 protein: CAWSPAPGQGVRTF

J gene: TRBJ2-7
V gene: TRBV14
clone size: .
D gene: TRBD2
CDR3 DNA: TGTGCCAGCAGCCAAGGACTAGCGGGAGGGCCGTACGAGCAGTACTTC
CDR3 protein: CASSQGLAGGPYEQYF

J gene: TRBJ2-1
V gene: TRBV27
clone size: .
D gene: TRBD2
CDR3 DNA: TGTGCCAGCAGTCCCATAGCACCTAGCGGATACAATGAGCAGTTCTTC
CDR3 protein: CASSPIAPSGYNEQFF

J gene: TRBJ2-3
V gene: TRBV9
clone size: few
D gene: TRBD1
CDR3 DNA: TGTGCCAGCAGCCACACAGGGGGCGCAAAGGATACGCAGTATTTT
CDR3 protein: CASSHTGGAKDTQYF

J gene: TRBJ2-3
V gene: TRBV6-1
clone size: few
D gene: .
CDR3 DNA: TGTGCCAGCAGTGAAATAGTGGCCAGGACGCAGTATTTT
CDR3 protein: CASSEIVARTQYF

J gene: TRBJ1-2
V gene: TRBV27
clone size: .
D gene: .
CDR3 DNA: TGTGCCAGCAGTTTAGGGGGCAACCTGAACTATGGCTACACCTTC
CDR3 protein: CASSLGGNLNYGYTF

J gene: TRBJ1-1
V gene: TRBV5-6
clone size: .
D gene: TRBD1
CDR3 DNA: TGTGCCAGCAGCTCGACAGGGGTCAAGGAAGCTTTCTTT
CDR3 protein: CASSSTGVKEAFF

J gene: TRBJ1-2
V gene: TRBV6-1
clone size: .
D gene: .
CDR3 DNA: TGTGCCAGCAGACCTGACCCAGGAGCAAACTATGGCTACACCTTC
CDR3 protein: CASRPDPGANYGYTF

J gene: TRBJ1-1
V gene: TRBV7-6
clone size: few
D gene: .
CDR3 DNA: TGTGCCAGCAGCTTCAGGGCAGGGGAAGCTTTCTTT
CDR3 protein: CASSFRAGEAFF

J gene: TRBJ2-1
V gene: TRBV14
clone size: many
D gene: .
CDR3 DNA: TGTGCCAGCAGCCCTAGGGCTAGCGTTAACAATGAGCAGTTCTTC
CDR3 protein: CASSPRASVNNEQFF

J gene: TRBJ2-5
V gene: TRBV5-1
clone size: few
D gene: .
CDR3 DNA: TGCGCCAGCAGCACTTCGGGCCCACGCGGGGAGACCCAGTACTTC
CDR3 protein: CASSTSGPRGETQYF

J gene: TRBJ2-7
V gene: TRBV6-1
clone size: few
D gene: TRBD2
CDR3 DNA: TGTGCCAGCGGGGGACTAGCGGGAGACTACGAGCAGTACTTC
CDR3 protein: CASGGLAGDYEQYF

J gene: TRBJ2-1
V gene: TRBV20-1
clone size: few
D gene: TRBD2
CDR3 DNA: TGCAGTGCTCTCGAAGCGGGACTAGCGGGAGCCTACAATGAGCAGTTCTTC
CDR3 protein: CSALEAGLAGAYNEQFF

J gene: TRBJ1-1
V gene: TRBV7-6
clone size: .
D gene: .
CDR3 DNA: TGTGCCAGCAGCCCGGAAGACAGTTATAAAGCTTTCTTT
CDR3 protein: CASSPEDSYKAFF

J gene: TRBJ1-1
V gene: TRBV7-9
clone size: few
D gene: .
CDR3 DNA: TGTGCCAGCAGCCCGCCGGGTGCGACTGAAGCTTTCTTT
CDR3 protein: CASSPPGATEAFF

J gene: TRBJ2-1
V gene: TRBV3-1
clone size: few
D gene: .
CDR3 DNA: TGTGCCAGCAGCCAGGGGACGATACTAGGGGGGAGTGGTGAGCAGTTCTTC
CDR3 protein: CASSQGTILGGSGEQFF

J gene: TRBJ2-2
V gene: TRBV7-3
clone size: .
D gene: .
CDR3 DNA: TGTGCCAGCAGCTTAAGGGGGCCGGGCACCGGGGAGCTGTTTTTT
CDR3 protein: CASSLRGPGTGELFF

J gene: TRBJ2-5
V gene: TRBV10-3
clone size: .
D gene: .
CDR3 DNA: TGTGCCATCAGCCCGGGACAAAAAGAGACCCAGTACTTC
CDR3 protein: CAISPGQKETQYF

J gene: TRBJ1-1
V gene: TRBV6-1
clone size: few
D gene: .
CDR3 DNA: TGTGCCAGCAGGAACAGGCCCCCGGGCGCTGAAGCTTTCTTT
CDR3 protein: CASRNRPPGAEAFF

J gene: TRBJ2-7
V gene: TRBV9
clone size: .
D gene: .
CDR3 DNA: TGTGCCAGCAGCGTAGACCAGGGCCCCTCCTACGAGCAGTACTTC
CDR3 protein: CASSVDQGPSYEQYF

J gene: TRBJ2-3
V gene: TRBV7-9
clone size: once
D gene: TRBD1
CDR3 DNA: TGTGCCAGCAGCTTCCGGGACAGGGTGACAGATACGCAGTATTTT
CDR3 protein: CASSFRDRVTDTQYF

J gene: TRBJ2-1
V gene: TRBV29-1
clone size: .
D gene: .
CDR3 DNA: TGCAGCGGGCGGGACAATGAGCAGTTCTTC
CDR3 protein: CSGRDNEQFF

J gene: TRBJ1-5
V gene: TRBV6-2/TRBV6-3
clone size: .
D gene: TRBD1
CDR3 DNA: TGTGCCAGCAGTTACTCAACAGGGGGACGTGGGCCCCAGCATTTT
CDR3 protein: CASSYSTGGRGPQHF